Listed below are T cell receptor beta chains from one sample, sequenced in a study of blood T cells in healthy people across ages. TCRdb independently ran MiXCR on the 5' RACE reads; one entry per CDR3 protein. The profile covers approximately 730,000 distinct CDR3 sequences, with about 53% appearing a single time and approximately 40% taken by the ten largest. Input material: blood. These receptors all stem from an older man in good health. CDR3s include the opening cysteine and the closing phenylalanine or tryptophan. Each record gives: CDR3 DNA, CDR3 protein, clone size, D gene, J gene, V gene. D genes are given only for firm matches. Size is stated for part of the rows, as once, few or many counts, or as a class when the clone is expanded.

TGTGCCACCATGAGGACAGATGGCGAGCAGTACTTC CATMRTDGEQYF - - TRBJ2-7 TRBV28
TGCAGCGTTGAAGACCGGGGAGGGGCAGGTGAAGCTTTCTTT CSVEDRGGAGEAFF few - TRBJ1-1 TRBV29-1
TGTGCCAGCAGACCCGTAGCGAGCTCCTACAATGAGCAGTACTTC CASRPVASSYNEQYF few - TRBJ2-7 TRBV2
TGTGCCAGCAGCCCCGGACAGATTTACAATGAGCAGTTCTTC CASSPGQIYNEQFF few - TRBJ2-1 TRBV9
TGCAGTGCTAGAGATGACAGGGGCGGCGGCTACACCTTC CSARDDRGGGYTF - TRBD1 TRBJ1-2 TRBV20-1
TGTGCCAGCAGGGAATCAGCGGGGGGAGAGACCCAGTACTTC CASRESAGGETQYF - TRBD2 TRBJ2-5 TRBV6-5
TGCAGCGCTGGGGGACCTGAGCAGTACTTC CSAGGPEQYF - - TRBJ2-7 TRBV29-1
TGTGCCAGCAGACAACCGGGACACCTCAATCAGCCCCAGCATTTT CASRQPGHLNQPQHF - - TRBJ1-5 TRBV27
TGCAGTGCTAGATTCCCTACAGGCGGACTAGCGGGAAGGGAGACCCAGTACTTC CSARFPTGGLAGRETQYF - TRBD2 TRBJ2-5 TRBV20-1
TGCAGTGCTCCCCTACAGGGGTCCAAGTTCTTC CSAPLQGSKFF - TRBD1 TRBJ2-5 TRBV20-1
TGCAGCACCACTAGCGGGAGGGCCGACAATGAGCAGTTCTTC CSTTSGRADNEQFF few TRBD2 TRBJ2-1 TRBV29-1
TGTGCCAGCACAGGTGATCAAAAAGGGGAGACCCAGTACTTC CASTGDQKGETQYF - - TRBJ2-5 TRBV6-2/TRBV6-3
TGCAGTGCTAGAGGGCAGGAGGGCCTGGTTTACGAGCAGTACTTC CSARGQEGLVYEQYF - - TRBJ2-7 TRBV20-1
TGTGCCGCCCGCGGGACTCAGAGTAACGCGTATTTT CAARGTQSNAYF - - TRBJ2-3 TRBV10-3
TGCGCCAGCAGCCCCATAGCGGGAGGGCCAAGGGGCGCTACGCAGTATTTT CASSPIAGGPRGATQYF few TRBD2 TRBJ2-3 TRBV5-1
TGCAGCGTTGTGGTGGGAAGCCGGTACAATGAGCAGTTCTTC CSVVVGSRYNEQFF - - TRBJ2-1 TRBV29-1
TGCGCCAGCAGCCAAGATCTCGACGGATTCGCGAACACCGGGGAGCTGTTTTTT CASSQDLDGFANTGELFF - - TRBJ2-2 TRBV4-1
TGTGCCAGCTCCTTAGCGGGAGGGCCGAAGACCCAGTACTTC CASSLAGGPKTQYF many TRBD2 TRBJ2-5 TRBV6-2/TRBV6-3
TGTGCCACCGGACAGGGTCTCTTCGGGGAGCAGTACTTC CATGQGLFGEQYF few TRBD1 TRBJ2-5 TRBV6-2/TRBV6-3
TGTGCCAGCAGTCCAGTATACAGTTCTGAAGCTTTCTTT CASSPVYSSEAFF - - TRBJ1-1 TRBV6-6
TGTGCCAGCTCACCACCGGTCCAAGAGACCCAGTACTTC CASSPPVQETQYF - - TRBJ2-5 TRBV18
TGTGCCAGCAGCTTAGTCCACGCTGGCGGGGAGAGGAGCTCCTACAATGAGCAGTTCTTC CASSLVHAGGERSSYNEQFF - - TRBJ2-1 TRBV7-9
TGTGCCAGCAGCTCGACAGGGGGTGGTTTCAATGAGCAGTTCTTC CASSSTGGGFNEQFF - TRBD1 TRBJ2-1 TRBV7-9
TGTGCCAGCAGCCCCACCGACGGGGGGGACGGGGGCTACACCTTC CASSPTDGGDGGYTF - - TRBJ1-2 TRBV4-2
TGCAGTGCTAGAGAACAGACAGGGGATGTTGAAAAACTGTTTTTT CSAREQTGDVEKLFF many TRBD1 TRBJ1-4 TRBV20-1
TGCGCCAGCAGTCTCGACTCCGGTCCCTACTACGAGCAGTACTTC CASSLDSGPYYEQYF few - TRBJ2-7 TRBV5-1
TGTGCCAGCAGTTACTTGTTGACAGGGGCTAAGTACTTC CASSYLLTGAKYF few TRBD1 TRBJ2-7 TRBV6-5
TGCGCCAGCAGCTTGCCGTCAGGGGACAATGAGCAGTTCTTC CASSLPSGDNEQFF - - TRBJ2-1 TRBV5-1
TGTGCCAGCAGCCAAGACGGACAGGGACAAGAGACCCAGTACTTC CASSQDGQGQETQYF - TRBD1 TRBJ2-5 TRBV4-2
TGTGCCAGCAGTTACCCCGTTGGGGGGGGGAACACTGAAGCTTTCTTT CASSYPVGGGNTEAFF - - TRBJ1-1 TRBV6-6
TGTGCCATCAGCCAAGGACTAGCGGGAGATAGATACGCGTATTTT CAISQGLAGDRYAYF - TRBD2 TRBJ2-3 TRBV10-3
TGTGCCAGCAGCTTGGACAGCGGAGGCAGAGACGCGTATTTT CASSLDSGGRDAYF - - TRBJ2-3 TRBV5-5
TGTGCCAGCAGCACTAAACAGGGACAAGCTGTAGCCAAAAACATTCAGTACTTC CASSTKQGQAVAKNIQYF few - TRBJ2-4 TRBV21-1
TGTGCCAGCAGCTCTTTTCCTAGCGGGAGTTCAGATGAGCAGTACTTC CASSSFPSGSSDEQYF - TRBD2 TRBJ2-5 TRBV7-2
TGTGCCACCAGTGCCCAGAACCGGGATGGCTACACCTTC CATSAQNRDGYTF - - TRBJ1-2 TRBV24-1
TGTGCCAGCAGTTACTCTGGGACAGGGCCAGATACGCAGTATTTT CASSYSGTGPDTQYF few TRBD1 TRBJ2-3 TRBV6-5
TGTGCCACCAGCAGCGGGACAGGAAAGGGAAAATACAATGAGCAGTTCTTC CATSSGTGKGKYNEQFF - TRBD1 TRBJ2-1 TRBV15
TGTGCCAGCAGCCCAGCGGATCCCTACGAGCAGTACTTC CASSPADPYEQYF - - TRBJ2-7 TRBV7-9
TGTGCCAGCAGCGGGACTAGCGGAGCTGCGAATTCCTACAATGAGCAGTTCTTC CASSGTSGAANSYNEQFF - TRBD2 TRBJ2-1 TRBV7-3
TGTGCCAGCGGACAGCCCCCCAATTCACCCCTCCACTTT CASGQPPNSPLHF - - TRBJ1-6 TRBV6-2/TRBV6-3
TGTGCCAGCAGCCTGCTCCCCGGTCAGGCAAGGGTCGCAGATACGCAGTATTTT CASSLLPGQARVADTQYF - - TRBJ2-3 TRBV3-1
TGTGCCAGCAGACCAACCCCTGGACAGGGCATTCACTATGGCTACACCTTC CASRPTPGQGIHYGYTF - TRBD1 TRBJ1-2 TRBV6-2/TRBV6-3
TGTGCCAGCAGCCAGGGGGCAGGGATCTCCTACGAGCAGTACTTC CASSQGAGISYEQYF - TRBD1 TRBJ2-7 TRBV7-2
TGCAGCGTTGTGGCAGGGGGACCCTACGAGCAGTACTTC CSVVAGGPYEQYF few TRBD1 TRBJ2-7 TRBV29-1
TGTGCCAGCAGCTTAGCGGGGCCAACTGCTAGCGGGATTCTAAATGAGCAGTTCTTC CASSLAGPTASGILNEQFF - TRBD2 TRBJ2-1 TRBV7-2